This is a list of T cell receptor beta chains from one sample in a study of blood T cell repertoires in COVID-19. Assay: immunoSEQ multiplex PCR; the TCRdb copy retains only in-frame clones and omits some. The table has some 260,000 clones, 75% to 90% seen once. The sample was peripheral blood. Receptors originate from a woman in her 70s with COVID-19, enrolled during active disease. Both conserved end residues are trimmed from each CDR3. Each record gives: clone size, J gene, V gene, CDR3 protein. Not every row has a clone size; where given, it reads once, few, many or a size class.

few TRBJ1-1 TRBV27 ASSRQGAAEAF
- TRBJ1-2 TRBV14 ASSPSKGAAYGYT
- TRBJ2-3 TRBV3-1/TRBV3-2 ASSQGTGGISTDTQY
- TRBJ1-1 TRBV2 ASNSGGAAEAF
many TRBJ1-2 TRBV19 ASSAPDRPYGGYT
once TRBJ1-5 TRBV19 ASSEGRYQPQH
- TRBJ1-2 TRBV5-6 ASSLGPRDYGYT
- TRBJ2-1 TRBV6-6 ASSPKTGVTSGSSYEQF
- TRBJ1-4 TRBV4-2 ASSQDQQGAREKLF
- TRBJ1-3 TRBV9 ASSVATGGTGNTIY
- TRBJ2-5 TRBV3-1/TRBV3-2 ASSQVSGGGQETQY